This T cell receptor (beta chain) was captured in a study of blood T cell repertoires in COVID-19. In the study's own analysis: Reference gene primer amplification gave estimated nucleated cell counts. Method: immunoSEQ multiplex PCR; TCRdb's copy keeps in-frame clones and lacks some. The V and J calls and the clone size are those of that table, but D and trimming were determined from the DNA. This table holds approximately 250,000 clones, about 86% found once. This clone was observed a handful of times. Sequenced input: peripheral blood. The receptor was isolated from a woman in her 70s with COVID-19, enrolled during active disease.

CDR3: CASSAHRGVNQPQHF. The CDR3 DNA sequence: TGTGCCAGCAGCGCCCACAGGGGGGTAAATCAGCCCCAGCATTTT. The chain links TRBV6-5 to TRBJ1-5; 8 nucleotides align to TRBD1. Germline V gives CDR1 MNHEY, CDR2 SVGAGI. After removal of 6 bases from V and 4 bases from J, the junction contained 8 bases not matched to a gene. The CDR3 runs to 15 residues.